The rows below give T cell receptor beta chains drawn from one sample of a study of PD-1 blockade in mismatch repair-deficient tumors. Assay: immunoSEQ multiplex PCR; the TCRdb copy retains only in-frame clones and omits some. The repertoire holds about 100,000 clones, 70% to 85% seen once, with about 6.3% in the top ten. Source: peripheral blood, taken roughly 35 weeks after starting pembrolizumab. The receptors derive from an adult with mismatch repair-deficient cancer. Both conserved end residues are part of each CDR3. The order of the fields is V gene, CDR3 length, J gene, CDR3 protein.

V: TRBV7-6; length: 15; J: TRBJ2-1; CDR3: CASSLEVASGGEQFF
V: TRBV27; length: 19; J: TRBJ2-1; CDR3: CASAWLAGDPYDVANEQFF
V: TRBV30; length: 12; J: TRBJ1-2; CDR3: CASSGTGVGYTF
V: TRBV7-9; length: 17; J: TRBJ1-3; CDR3: CASTMTGASSSGNTIYF
V: TRBV27; length: 15; J: TRBJ2-7; CDR3: CASRPDRGLPYEQYF
V: TRBV5-1; length: 14; J: TRBJ1-5; CDR3: CASSEQGSNQPQHF
V: TRBV30; length: 12; J: TRBJ1-2; CDR3: CAWTLTGDGYTF
V: TRBV7-2; length: 13; J: TRBJ1-2; CDR3: CASSSSGEGGYTF
V: TRBV6-5; length: 13; J: TRBJ2-4; CDR3: CASSQAGRNIQYF
V: TRBV23-1; length: 14; J: TRBJ2-3; CDR3: CASSQRTQGDTQYF
V: TRBV18; length: 16; J: TRBJ2-7; CDR3: CASSSSGTGVTYEQYF
V: TRBV30; length: 19; J: TRBJ1-2; CDR3: CAWSIYSSGTGSWGYGYTF
V: TRBV6-5; length: 12; J: TRBJ1-2; CDR3: CASRFGIGGYTF
V: TRBV9; length: 12; J: TRBJ2-1; CDR3: CASSVTSLEQFF
V: TRBV5-6; length: 14; J: TRBJ2-3; CDR3: CASTGGRSTDTQYF
V: TRBV30; length: 15; J: TRBJ2-3; CDR3: CARSPGLADTDTQYF
V: TRBV21-1; length: 13; J: TRBJ2-7; CDR3: CASSRRWLYEQYF
V: TRBV9; length: 15; J: TRBJ1-2; CDR3: CASSVVDRPNYGYTF
V: TRBV2; length: 14; J: TRBJ2-2; CDR3: CASTKGLNTGELFF
V: TRBV7-9; length: 16; J: TRBJ2-5; CDR3: CASSPGTGGPQETQYF
V: TRBV2; length: 16; J: TRBJ2-7; CDR3: CASSEAYRRAEAEQYF
V: TRBV4-1; length: 16; J: TRBJ1-2; CDR3: CASSQDYQGVAYGYTF
V: TRBV5-1; length: 15; J: TRBJ2-1; CDR3: CASSLLASGHNEQFF
V: TRBV5-1; length: 14; J: TRBJ2-7; CDR3: CASSLASSGYEQYF
V: TRBV6-5; length: 13; J: TRBJ1-1; CDR3: CASSYAENTEAFF
V: TRBV7-9; length: 17; J: TRBJ1-3; CDR3: CASSLDGVLEGGNTIYF
V: TRBV25-1; length: 15; J: TRBJ1-1; CDR3: CASSGSRGRDTEAFF
V: TRBV5-1; length: 14; J: TRBJ1-1; CDR3: CASGSQGADTEAFF
V: TRBV5-1; length: 15; J: TRBJ2-3; CDR3: CASSLAGGRTDTQYF
V: TRBV4-1; length: 13; J: TRBJ1-5; CDR3: CASSQVKGQPQHF
V: TRBV19; length: 10; J: TRBJ2-1; CDR3: CASSMGGVFF
V: TRBV27; length: 14; J: TRBJ2-7; CDR3: CASSPWDQPTEQYF
V: TRBV5-4; length: 16; J: TRBJ2-1; CDR3: CASSQSGGRGVNEQFF
V: TRBV29-1; length: 15; J: TRBJ1-3; CDR3: CSVEAGFSSGNTIYF
V: TRBV7-9; length: 13; J: TRBJ1-5; CDR3: CASSLLDNQPQHF
V: TRBV11-3; length: 11; J: TRBJ1-1; CDR3: CASRQGAKAFF
V: TRBV9; length: 14; J: TRBJ1-1; CDR3: CASSVGQGYTEAFF
V: TRBV7-9; length: 17; J: TRBJ2-6; CDR3: CASSAYSRGSGANVLTF
V: TRBV7-6; length: 13; J: TRBJ1-1; CDR3: CASSSGQASEAFF
V: TRBV18; length: 13; J: TRBJ2-7; CDR3: CASSPGISYEQYF
V: TRBV7-3; length: 12; J: TRBJ2-3; CDR3: CASSLTSDTQYF
V: TRBV5-1; length: 15; J: TRBJ2-1; CDR3: CASSLGLSGYNEQFF
V: TRBV2; length: 16; J: TRBJ2-5; CDR3: CASWGVLAGVRETQYF
V: TRBV6-5; length: 13; J: TRBJ1-1; CDR3: CASRPRMNTEAFF
V: TRBV7-9; length: 17; J: TRBJ2-3; CDR3: CASSVLGLAGSGDTQYF
V: TRBV2; length: 15; J: TRBJ1-5; CDR3: CASSERGQVPQPQHF
V: TRBV5-4; length: 17; J: TRBJ2-5; CDR3: CASSQGPGTGGLETQYF